This TCR beta chain came from a study of blood T cells in healthy people across ages. CDR1 and CDR2 (germline): MNHEY, SVGEGT. Losses at the gene ends were 6 bases for V and 11 bases for J; bases not matched to a gene: 9. This CDR3 contains 14 residues. Primed by a sample-barcoded 5' primer and a J-beta primer mix, a second PCR proceeded for roughly 6 to 12 cycles. MiXCR was run by TCRdb on the 5' RACE reads, yielding one entry per CDR3 protein. The sample shows about 1,500,000 distinct CDR3 sequences, approximately 28% of them seen only once. The V gene is TRBV6-2 or TRBV6-3, the J gene TRBJ2-5; 13 positions agree with TRBD2. This TCR was sampled from a woman between 25 and 40 years old in good health. Sequenced: blood. The CDR3 DNA reads as TGTGCCAGCAGCGGAGGGACTAGCGGGGATGAGCAGTACTTC. Its protein is CASSGGTSGDEQYF.